The 19 T cell receptor beta chains given below trace back to one sample, sequenced in a study of OX40 agonist ivuxolimab in advanced cancers. Libraries were prepared by immunoSEQ multiplex PCR; TCRdb keeps only in-frame clonotypes and omits some of them. The sample yields 45,000 to 55,000 clones, 70% to 90% seen once. The sequenced sample was CD4+ or CD8+ T cells sorted from blood, obtained in a trial of the OX40 agonist ivuxolimab. These receptors all stem from an adult with an advanced solid tumor such as melanoma, head and neck, liver or kidney cancer.

The chain combines TRBV5-5 with TRBJ2-2, with TRBD2 as a possible D gene (6 bases). The germline V and J ends were trimmed by 2 bases and 0 bases, with 8 bases remaining between them. The CDR3 is 15 residues long. Germline lookup yields CDR1 SGHKS and CDR2 YYEKEE (reference sequence). CDR3 in amino acids: CASSLAGANTGELFF. CDR3 coding DNA: TGTGCCAGCAGCTTAGCGGGTGCGAACACCGGGGAGCTGTTTTTT.

The genes are TRBV19 and TRBJ2-7; 9 bases are shared with TRBD1. Germline values: CDR1 LNHDA, CDR2 SQIVND (reference sequence). The CDR3 covers 15 residues. V lost 3 bases, J lost 6 bases, and 9 bases stayed unmatched. CDR3 sequence reads: CASSISAQGASEQYF. Written as DNA, the CDR3 is TGTGCCAGTAGTATCTCGGCACAGGGGGCCAGCGAGCAGTACTTC.

This clone was detected once. This chain joins TRBV27 and TRBJ2-3; 9 bases agree with TRBD2. The CDR3 runs to 15 residues. The junction had 2 bases not matched to a gene; V was cut back by 0 bases and J by 4 bases. Germline CDR1 MNHEY, CDR2 SMNVEV (reference sequence). The CDR3 loop reads CASSLSGLAPDTQYF. DNA for the CDR3: TGTGCCAGCAGTTTATCGGGACTAGCCCCAGATACGCAGTATTTT.

In its sample, this clone was seen once. The gene calls are TRBV4-2 and TRBJ2-5; TRBD2 matches at 8 bases. The CDR3 length is 15 residues. Germline V lookup: CDR1 LGHNA, CDR2 YNFKEQ. Trimming at V came to 0 bases and at J to 1 base, leaving 1 base not matched to a gene. In nucleotides, the CDR3 is TGTGCCAGCAGCCAAGACGGGAGGGTCCAAGAGACCCAGTACTTC. It yields the protein CASSQDGRVQETQYF.

CDR3 nucleotides: TGTGCCAGCACCCCCCAAGGGACAATCTCCTACGAGCAGTACTTC. Translation: CASTPQGTISYEQYF. This chain connects TRBV2 to TRBJ2-7; D is possibly TRBD1 (6 bases). V dropped 7 bases and J dropped 0 bases, with 16 bases sitting between them. The CDR3 is 15 amino acids. Germline V gene sequence: CDR1 SNHLY, CDR2 FYNNEI.

This sequence joins TRBV6-6 and TRBJ1-4; D is undetermined. This CDR3 is built from 15 residues. Trimming stripped 7 bases from V and 3 bases from J, with 15 bases between. The germline V gene has CDR1 MNHNY and CDR2 SVGAGI (reference sequence). The CDR3 loop reads CASINSGGSNEKLFF. The CDR3 DNA reads TGTGCCAGCATCAATTCCGGTGGCTCTAATGAAAAACTGTTTTTT.

The chain recombines TRBV6-5 with TRBJ1-4; D is possibly TRBD1 (6 bases). The CDR3 consists of 15 residues. Germline V CDR1 and CDR2: MNHEY, SVGAGI. V gave up 7 bases and J gave up 8 bases, with 20 bases separating them. The CDR3 DNA reads TGTGCCAGCACGCCGACAGGAAACGTCATGGAAAAACTGTTTTTT. Its translation: CASTPTGNVMEKLFF.

A few counts support this clone. The rearrangement uses TRBV10-3 and TRBJ2-7; D is ambiguous. The CDR3 is made up of 12 amino acids. CDR1 is ENHRY and CDR2 is SYGVKD in the germline V gene. Trimming removed 0 bases from V and 4 bases from J, with 4 bases in between. For the CDR3, the DNA is TGTGCCATCAGTGAGTCGAGGTACGAGCAGTACTTC. Amino acids: CAISESRYEQYF.

The genes are TRBV7-9 and TRBJ1-2, with D hard to call. This CDR3 region has 12 residues. Looked up from germline, CDR1 is SEHNR and CDR2 is FQNEAQ (reference sequence). V lost 6 bases, J lost 5 bases, and 10 bases lay in between. In DNA, the CDR3 is TGTGCCAGCAGTCAAGGAGTTTATGGCTACACCTTC. Its protein product is CASSQGVYGYTF.

V usage is TRBV19 and J usage is TRBJ2-1, with D possibly being TRBD1 or TRBD2 (5 bases each). Germline V gene lookup returns CDR1 LNHDA and CDR2 SQIVND (reference sequence). CDR3 length: 14 amino acids. V was pared by 6 bases and J by 5 bases, with 14 bases between. CDR3 sequence: CASRVLRGDNEQFF. The CDR3 DNA reads TGTGCCAGTAGAGTCTTACGAGGGGACAATGAGCAGTTCTTC.

The J gene is TRBJ1-4, the V gene TRBV18; D unclear. The V end was cut by 6 bases, the J end by 8 bases, with 19 bases between. The CDR3 spans 15 residues. CDR1 is KGHSH, CDR2 LQKENI, per germline. The CDR3, as DNA: TGTGCCAGCTCGCCCCGACCCCCTCAAGGGGAAAAACTGTTTTTT. It yields the protein CASSPRPPQGEKLFF. The full variable domain, its missing parts supplied by reference TRBV18 and TRBJ1-4, is NAGVMQNPRHLVRRRGQEARLRCSPMKGHSHVYWYRQLPEEGLKFMVYLQKENIIDESGMPKERFSAEFPKEGPSILRIQQVVRGDSAAYFCASSPRPPQGEKLFFGSGTQLSVL.

The chain carries TRBV7-2 and TRBJ2-1, with 7 bases identical to TRBD1. Germline V gene lookup returns CDR1 SGHTA and CDR2 FQGNSA. The V and J ends lost 5 bases and 8 bases, in that order; junction bases with no gene match: 9. The CDR3 sequence is 14 residues long. The CDR3 is CASSRTRQGYEQFF. In nucleotides, the CDR3 is TGTGCCAGCAGCCGCACTCGACAGGGCTATGAGCAGTTCTTC.

The rearrangement joins TRBV11-2 to TRBJ2-5; the D gene is possibly TRBD1 (5 bases). The V gene's germline CDR1 is SGHAT and CDR2 FQNNGV. V was pared by 1 base and J by 9 bases, with 12 bases between. This CDR3 spans 13 amino acids. The chain's CDR3 is CASSLVRVGAQYF. CDR3 DNA sequence: TGTGCCAGCAGCTTAGTTAGAGTAGGGGCCCAGTACTTC.

The CDR3 region has the DNA TGTGCCAGCAGCCAAGACGAGGGAGGGAACTCCTACGAGCAGTACTTC. This codes for CASSQDEGGNSYEQYF. The chain has TRBV4-2 and TRBJ2-7; 7 bases map to TRBD2. V was clipped by 0 bases and J by 0 bases; unmatched bases: 5. Germline CDR1 reads LGHNA; CDR2 reads YNFKEQ. CDR3 length: 16 residues.

CDR3 amino acids: CASSLSLAGNQPQHF. The DNA for the CDR3 is TGTGCCAGCAGTTTATCTTTGGCGGGCAATCAGCCCCAGCATTTT. This sequence joins TRBV28 and TRBJ1-5; D ambiguous. This CDR3 has 15 amino acids. V dropped 1 base and J dropped 2 bases, with 9 bases sitting between them. Germline V CDR1 and CDR2: MDHEN, SYDVKM.

The V gene is TRBV28, the J gene TRBJ2-1, with D possibly TRBD2 on 6 matching bases. CDR1 and CDR2 from the germline V gene are MDHEN and SYDVKM. V lost 8 bases, J lost 0 bases, and 14 bases lay in between. This CDR3 comprises 15 residues. This CDR3 reads CASSSAPSSYNEQFF. Here the CDR3 DNA reads TGTGCCAGCTCTAGCGCCCCGAGCTCCTACAATGAGCAGTTCTTC.

The chain employs TRBV19 and TRBJ2-2, with D tentatively TRBD2 (6 bases). From germline, CDR1 is LNHDA and CDR2 SQIVND (reference sequence). Trimming took 9 bases from V and 4 from J, leaving 12 bases between them. This CDR3 has 13 residues. CDR3 in DNA: TGTGCCAGCTGGGACTTTTTCACCGGGGAGCTGTTTTTT. Translated: CASWDFFTGELFF. Looking up the rest from reference TRBV19 and TRBJ2-2 gives the full variable domain: DGGITQSPKYLFRKEGQNVTLSCEQNLNHDAMYWYRQDPGQGLRLIYYSQIVNDFQKGDIAEGYSVSREKKESFPLTVTSAQKNPTAFYLCASWDFFTGELFFGEGSRLTVL.

This clone has only one observation. The chain employs TRBV28 and TRBJ1-5; the D gene is possibly TRBD1 (6 bases). With 6 bases removed from V and 5 bases from J, the gap between germline ends came to 17 bases. Germline V gene lookup returns CDR1 MDHEN and CDR2 SYDVKM. The CDR3 is made up of 15 amino acids. CDR3 nucleotides: TGTGCCAGCAGCAGACCGGGGGCCGGAGATCAGCCCCAGCATTTT. This translates into CASSRPGAGDQPQHF.

The chain recombines TRBV11-2 with TRBJ2-7; 11 bases are a match to TRBD1. V dropped 5 bases and J dropped 7; count of bases not matched to a gene: 10. The CDR3 is made up of 15 amino acids. CDR1 is SGHAT, CDR2 FQNNGV, per germline. The CDR3 region has the DNA TGTGCCAGCAGCGAAGTAGGACAGGGGGCGAATGAGCAGTACTTC. This gives the protein CASSEVGQGANEQYF.